The table lists the clone carrying this T cell receptor (beta chain) with a few counts. The antigen is not known. The sample has other DNA sequences that encode this CDR3 too. Since all of the isolated RNA was reverse transcribed, expressed TCRB transcripts were what got sequenced. Assay used: immunoSEQ multiplex PCR; TCRdb lists only in-frame clones, some missing. Among around 250,000 clones listed, less than 35% were seen once. The entry originates in a study of beta chain features in type 1 diabetes. The wider study: Examination spanned approximately 110 million sorted cells from all samples.

CDR1 is GTSNPN and CDR2 is SVGIG in the germline V gene (reference sequence). V was pared by 1 base and J by 10 bases, with 11 bases between. The CDR3 is made up of 13 amino acids. Using CD45RO/CCR7/CD25/CD127/CD95/CD27, CD4+ naive, central memory, regulatory and stem cell-like memory cells were sorted. Study-wide results and caveats: VDJ junctions from type 1 diabetes patients carried fewer insertions and larger deletions.

Sequencing input: central memory CD4+ T cells from blood. This chain links TRBV30 with TRBJ1-6; D may be TRBD1 (5 bases). The TCR originated in a man aged 25-45 years in good health. CDR3 loop: CAWSEGDSSPLHF. The CDR3 DNA reads as TGTGCCTGGAGTGAAGGAGACAGCTCACCCCTCCACTTT.